These 20 T cell receptor beta chains came from one sample sequenced in a study of blood T cell repertoires in COVID-19. This table comes from immunoSEQ multiplex PCR, and its TCRdb copy is limited to in-frame clones, with some not included. The sample has 100,000 to 120,000 clones, roughly 80% seen once; the top ten hold about 17%. The specimen sequenced was peripheral blood. These receptor sequences come from a woman aged 55-70 years with acute or convalescent COVID-19.

This clone was seen a handful of times. V and J are TRBV3-1 (or the pseudogene TRBV3-2) and TRBJ2-1, with 10 bases fitting TRBD1. The CDR3 is made up of 19 amino acids. V was clipped by 0 bases and J by 2 bases; unmatched bases: 10. The germline gives CDR1 LGHDT, CDR2 YNNKEL (reference sequence). DNA for the CDR3: TGTGCCAGCAGCCAAGAGGGGAGTTTTGACAGGGGGCCCTACAATGAGCAGTTCTTC. This translates into CASSQEGSFDRGPYNEQFF.

On this clone itself: The sample has other DNA sequences that encode this CDR3 too. For the CDR3, the DNA is TGTGCCAGCAGTCCGGGACAGGGCTATGGCTACACCTTC. Encoded protein: CASSPGQGYGYTF. This chain joins TRBV12-3 or TRBV12-4 and TRBJ1-2, with 9 bases aligning to TRBD1. Losses at the gene ends were 5 bases for V and 4 bases for J; bases not matched to a gene: 2. CDR3 length: 13 amino acids.

The chain joins TRBV7-2 to TRBJ1-1; D remains ambiguous. Looked up from germline, CDR1 is SGHTA and CDR2 is FQGNSA. This CDR3 is 15 amino acids long. V lost 0 bases and J lost 0, with 8 bases in between. The CDR3 coding sequence is TGTGCCAGCAGCTTAGCCGTCGGGGTGAACACTGAAGCTTTCTTT. This translates into CASSLAVGVNTEAFF.

The J gene is TRBJ1-1, the V gene TRBV7-2, with D tentatively TRBD1 (5 bases). From germline, CDR1 is SGHTA and CDR2 FQGNSA. V lost 6 bases and J lost 2, with 19 bases in between. CDR3 size: 16 residues. The CDR3, as DNA: TGTGCCAGCAGACTCGGGGTCGGGGGGGTAAACACTGAAGCTTTCTTT. Protein sequence: CASRLGVGGVNTEAFF.

This chain joins TRBV2 and TRBJ2-5, with 9 positions matching TRBD2. The CDR3 totals 14 residues. V lost 6 bases, J lost 5 bases, and 7 bases stayed unmatched. Per germline, CDR1 SNHLY and CDR2 FYNNEI. CDR3 sequence reads: CASRSSGGRETQYF. The CDR3 coding sequence is TGTGCCAGCAGGTCCAGCGGGGGGCGGGAGACCCAGTACTTC.

The chain joins TRBV9 to TRBJ1-5; 12 positions match TRBD1. V shed 3 bases and J 6 bases; nucleotides not matched to a gene: 4. CDR3 size: 15 residues. CDR1 SGDLS and CDR2 YYNGEE come from the germline V gene. CDR3 protein: CASSAGQGAGQPQHF. The CDR3 nucleotides read TGTGCCAGCAGCGCGGGACAGGGGGCGGGTCAGCCCCAGCATTTT.

This clone occurred a few times. The CDR3 loop is CASSLGRFGSGANVLTF. CDR3 bases: TGCGCCAGCAGCCTGGGGCGTTTCGGCTCTGGGGCCAACGTCCTGACTTTC. The chain is built from TRBV4-1 and TRBJ2-6; D is perhaps TRBD1 (5 bases). Trimming stripped 4 bases from V and 0 bases from J, with 13 bases between. The CDR3 covers 17 residues. Per the germline V gene, CDR1 is MGHRA and CDR2 is YSYEKL.

This rearrangement joins TRBV7-3 to TRBJ2-3; TRBD2 agrees at 9 bases. With V trimmed by 5 bases and J by 3 bases, 3 bases remained unmatched. In germline, CDR1 is SGHTA, CDR2 FQGTGA. The CDR3 extends over 14 amino acids. The CDR3 nucleotides are TGTGCCAGCAGCCCAACTAGCGGGACAGATACGCAGTATTTT. Amino acid sequence: CASSPTSGTDTQYF.

The rearrangement joins TRBV7-4 to TRBJ1-2; TRBD1 agrees at 10 bases. The CDR3 is made up of 20 amino acids. The J segment lost 5 bases and the V segment lost 4 bases, leaving 22 bases of the junction unmatched. CDR1 and CDR2 from the germline V gene are SGHVT and SQSDAQ. The CDR3 bases are TGTGCCAGCAGCTCTGGGGGTCAACCGGGACAGGGGTACCCTTTTTATGGCTACACCTTC. Protein: CASSSGGQPGQGYPFYGYTF.

The chain joins TRBV30 to TRBJ1-6, with D possibly being TRBD1 (5 bases). Per the germline V gene, CDR1 is GTSNPN and CDR2 is SVGIG (reference sequence). The V and J ends lost 3 bases and 13 bases respectively, with 19 bases between them. The CDR3 spans 14 residues. CDR3 sequence (DNA): TGTGCCTGGAGGGGGAAACAGGCTCCAGGGCCCCTCCACTTT. As protein: CAWRGKQAPGPLHF.

This clone was counted a few times. The chain joins TRBV10-3 to TRBJ1-1; tentative D call: TRBD1 (5 bases). This CDR3 spans 13 amino acids. CDR1 is ENHRY and CDR2 is SYGVKD in the germline V gene. V dropped 7 bases and J dropped 3 bases, with 12 bases sitting between them. The CDR3 DNA is TGTGCCATCACCTTTGGCAGGGACACTGAAGCTTTCTTT. It specifies CAITFGRDTEAFF.

This chain joins TRBV5-4 and TRBJ2-5; 16 nucleotides line up with TRBD2. The J segment lost 2 bases and the V segment lost 4 bases, leaving 5 bases of the junction unmatched. Germline V CDR1 and CDR2: SGHNT, YYREEE (reference sequence). CDR3 length: 17 amino acids. The CDR3 is CASSKGLAGGEQETQYF. The DNA of the CDR3 is TGTGCCAGCAGCAAGGGACTAGCGGGGGGGGAACAAGAGACCCAGTACTTC.

The genes are TRBV19 and TRBJ1-5; a weak D match, TRBD1 (6 bases). V was clipped by 4 bases and J by 9 bases, with 16 bases between them. Germline V lookup: CDR1 LNHDA, CDR2 SQIVND (reference sequence). This CDR3 is built from 14 residues. The CDR3 DNA sequence: TGTGCCAGTAGTACCGACGAGGGGGTTGGGCCCCAGCATTTT. Translated, it gives CASSTDEGVGPQHF.

This clone was counted once. The rearrangement links TRBV19 to TRBJ1-4; weak D call: TRBD1 (5 bases). The CDR3 is made up of 15 amino acids. In germline, CDR1 is LNHDA, CDR2 SQIVND (reference sequence). The germline V and J ends were trimmed by 6 bases and 5 bases, with 16 bases remaining between them. This CDR3 reads CASSGTPAGNEKLFF. In DNA form, the CDR3 reads TGTGCCAGTAGCGGGACTCCGGCAGGGAATGAAAAACTGTTTTTT. Full variable domain (remainder filled in from reference TRBV19 and TRBJ1-4): DGGITQSPKYLFRKEGQNVTLSCEQNLNHDAMYWYRQDPGQGLRLIYYSQIVNDFQKGDIAEGYSVSREKKESFPLTVTSAQKNPTAFYLCASSGTPAGNEKLFFGSGTQLSVL.

V is TRBV5-1 and J is TRBJ2-7; D is ambiguous. Deletions cut 0 bases from V and 2 bases from J, with 12 bases between. There are 15 residues in the CDR3. The germline V gene has CDR1 SGHRS and CDR2 YFSETQ. CDR3 nucleotides: TGCGCCAGCAGCTTGGACGGGTTGCCCACCTACGAGCAGTACTTC. It specifies CASSLDGLPTYEQYF.

The genes are TRBV3-1 (or the pseudogene TRBV3-2) and TRBJ1-2; the D is unclear. V was cut by 0 bases and J by 4 bases, with 12 bases left in between. The CDR3 loop spans 15 amino acids. Germline values: CDR1 LGHDT, CDR2 YNNKEL (reference sequence). CDR3 bases: TGTGCCAGCAGCCAAGATACGGGAGTCGTCTATGGCTACACCTTC. Translation gives CASSQDTGVVYGYTF.

The chain uses TRBV7-3 and TRBJ1-1; perhaps TRBD1 as D (5 bases). Germline CDR1 and CDR2: SGHTA and FQGTGA. This CDR3 comprises 13 residues. Trimming shortened V by 7 bases and J by 3 bases, and 12 bases separated the two germline ends. The CDR3 is CASKEGWDTEAFF. The DNA for the CDR3 is TGTGCCAGCAAGGAGGGGTGGGACACTGAAGCTTTCTTT.

The chain combines TRBV30 with TRBJ1-1; D might be TRBD1 (6 bases). The CDR3 runs 12 residues. Germline lookup yields CDR1 GTSNPN and CDR2 SVGIG (reference sequence). Trimming shortened V by 8 bases and J by 9 bases, and 19 bases separated the two germline ends. The CDR3 loop is CALDQGSRKAFF. The CDR3 DNA sequence: TGTGCCCTGGATCAGGGGAGTCGGAAAGCTTTCTTT.

This chain joins TRBV27 and TRBJ2-5, with 7 bases fitting TRBD1. The CDR3 runs 14 residues. Germline-derived CDR1 and CDR2 are MNHEY and SMNVEV (reference sequence). J lost 5 bases, V lost 5 bases, and 8 bases had no gene match. The CDR3, as DNA: TGTGCCAGCAGTACCAGGGGGAGAGGGGAGACCCAGTACTTC. Amino acids: CASSTRGRGETQYF.

CDR3 amino acids: CASSPGGDEKLFF. The CDR3 DNA reads TGTGCCAGCTCACCGGGGGGTGACGAAAAACTGTTTTTT. The gene calls are TRBV18 and TRBJ1-4; D may be TRBD1 (5 bases). Germline V gene data show CDR1 as KGHSH and CDR2 as LQKENI. V gave up 3 bases and J gave up 8 bases, with 10 bases separating them. The CDR3 covers 13 residues.